This record looks at one T cell receptor (beta chain) sequence and its context. This clonotype has a handful of counts. Its antigen remains undetermined. It has no much larger one-base neighbor in the sample; base qualities were not kept. This specimen belongs to a study of T cells after yellow fever vaccination (dated by TCRdb to between 2017 and 2020). About the full investigation: The SMART-Seq v4 Ultra Low Input RNA kit was used to prepare libraries from fractions with low cell numbers. To follow T-cell clones before and after both primary and booster YFV17D yellow fever vaccination, bulk TCR alpha and beta repertoires underwent longitudinal sequencing. Two healthy male donors, one aged 18 to 29 and one aged 30 to 40 years, were included in the cohort. Bulk PBMC replicates and cell subsets were isolated from blood drawn at multiple timepoints before and after both primary and secondary immunization.

The CDR3 sequence holds 12 residues, the cysteine and phenylalanine included. Here the CDR3 DNA is all that survives: 36 bases in frame from base 1. As encoded in the germline V gene (reference sequence), CDR1 is GTSNPN while CDR2 is SVGIG. Deletion took 4 bases off V and 8 bases off J, with a span of 14 bases between the germline ends. The treatment or condition label here, explained by the study, means: live attenuated yellow fever vaccine strain. At every blood-draw timepoint, two biological replicates of bulk PBMCs were collected. A standard Ficoll-Paque protocol was used to isolate PBMCs from peripheral blood. TriZol was used to extract RNA from bulk PBMCs, from CD4 and CD8 fractions, and from dextramer-positive and dextramer-negative fractions. Synthesis of TCR cDNA relied on 5'RACE template switching, a step that introduced a universal primer site along with unique molecular identifiers. cDNA synthesis was primed from both the TCR alpha and TCR beta constant segments. Two PCR steps were used to amplify libraries, with sample barcodes and sequencing adapters being added in the second step. Sequencing of libraries was performed on Illumina HiSeq 2500 (2x100 bp) or NovaSeq (2x150 bp). Per the authors' processing: MIGEC was used to demultiplex reads and collapse the reads into UMI consensus sequences, and MiXCR was used for V(D)J alignment. Vaccine-responding clonotypes were defined with edgeR using replicate PBMC samples, requiring FDR below 0.01 and a log2 fold change above 5 up to day 15. Each bulk clonotype received a CD4 or CD8 identity based on whether the sequenced CD4 or CD8 repertoire contained that clonotype at higher abundance. In-frame beta chains were kept once TCRdb had trimmed the public reads at Q25 with fastp and called clones with MiXCR. Rows with one shared CDR3 protein collapse into an entry with the most common genes and DNA. The V and J calls reflect TCRdb's pipeline rather than the authors' work. Here the sample has a few hundred thousand distinct CDR3 sequences; about a sixth occur a single time. The ten largest make up 15% to 20% of the sample.

General conclusions and limits of the study: Computational filtering was required because FACS-sorted repertoires could contain abundant contaminating clonotypes from the bulk population. A small share of clonotypes was detected in both CD4 and CD8 compartments, with the overlap likely arising from convergent recombination. Because only two donors were included in the study, the extent to which the findings can be generalized is limited. After the booster, most clones that had expanded after primary vaccination were detected again (around 97% of CD4 and more than 85% of CD8), suggesting broad maintenance of memory. The secondary T-cell response was weaker than the primary response but faster, peaking on day 5 instead of day 15.

The sequence links TRBV30 to TRBJ1-1; the D gene assignment is ambiguous. The sequence was collected from a man aged 18 to 35 who received the YFV17D yellow fever vaccine. Source: PBMCs, taken around 5 days after the first yellow fever vaccination. The nucleotide sequence is TGTGCCTGGACCCTAGACGGCAGAGAAGCTTTCTTT. Its protein product is CAWTLDGREAFF.